These 10 T cell receptor beta chains share one sample of origin, sequenced in a study of long-term antiretroviral therapy in people with HIV. Running of the v3.0 immunoSEQ assay took place at survey level. Sequencing used immunoSEQ multiplex PCR; TCRdb keeps in-frame clones, though not all of them. The sample lists 45,000 to 50,000 clones; approximately 79% were seen once. Sample: unsorted PBMCs, taken 0.8 years after starting antiretroviral therapy. All receptors derive from a woman under 30 with HIV.

This chain connects TRBV19 to TRBJ2-5, with 7 bases fitting TRBD1. In germline, CDR1 is LNHDA, CDR2 SQIVND (reference sequence). V lost 8 bases and J lost 10; bases outside the gene matches: 7. The CDR3 has 11 amino acids. The CDR3 DNA follows: TGTGCCAGTTCGAGGGGGCCGGACCAGTACTTC. Amino acids: CASSRGPDQYF.

The chain uses TRBV27 and TRBJ2-2; the D gene could be TRBD1 or TRBD2 (5 bases each). In germline, CDR1 is MNHEY, CDR2 SMNVEV (reference sequence). V dropped 7 bases and J dropped 3 bases, with 18 bases sitting between them. This CDR3 comprises 16 residues. The CDR3 DNA follows: TGTGCCAGCACCCCCTCTCGGGGCAGGGACACCGGGGAGCTGTTTTTT. As protein: CASTPSRGRDTGELFF.

CDR3 sequence: CAISESMAGSYNEQFF. As DNA, the CDR3 is TGTGCCATCAGTGAGTCGATGGCAGGTTCCTACAATGAGCAGTTCTTC. The chain employs TRBV10-3 and TRBJ2-1; no reliable D call. Deletions cut 0 bases from V and 1 base from J, with 10 bases between. CDR1 is ENHRY, CDR2 SYGVKD, per germline. The CDR3 sequence is 16 residues long.

V gene TRBV9 combines with J gene TRBJ2-5; D may be TRBD1 or TRBD2 (5 bases each). With 0 bases removed from V and 5 bases from J, the gap between germline ends came to 14 bases. The germline gives CDR1 SGDLS, CDR2 YYNGEE. This CDR3 is 15 amino acids long. The DNA for the CDR3 is TGTGCCAGCAGCGTAGGGGGCCTTCCGGGGGAGACCCAGTACTTC. Protein sequence: CASSVGGLPGETQYF.

This sequence joins TRBV21-1 and TRBJ2-5; the listed D gene, TRBD1, was not tested against the DNA. TRBV21-1 is tagged as a pseudogene. CDR3 length equals 14 residues. The CDR3 loop is CASSKRTGGETQYF. In DNA form, the CDR3 reads TGTGCCAGCAGCAAACGGACAGGGGGCGAGACCCAGTACTTC.

The rearrangement joins TRBV7-2 to TRBJ2-7, with D perhaps assigned TRBD1 or TRBD2 (5 bases each). This CDR3 comprises 14 residues. The germline V gene has CDR1 SGHTA and CDR2 FQGNSA. V lost 3 bases and J lost 6, with 15 bases in between. The CDR3 nucleotides read TGTGCCAGCAGCTTCGGGACCACCAAGTCCGAGCAGTACTTC. Its protein is CASSFGTTKSEQYF.

This chain connects TRBV11-2 to TRBJ1-4, with 9 bases that match TRBD1. V lost 5 bases and J lost 7; bases outside the gene matches: 5. The CDR3 has 14 amino acids. Germline V gives CDR1 SGHAT, CDR2 FQNNGV. The CDR3 DNA is TGTGCCAGCAGCCAGGGACAGGGCGTTGAAAAACTGTTTTTT. It translates to CASSQGQGVEKLFF. Full variable domain (rest looked up from reference TRBV11-2 and TRBJ1-4): EAGVAQSPRYKIIEKRQSVAFWCNPISGHATLYWYQQILGQGPKLLIQFQNNGVVDDSQLPKDRFSAERLKGVDSTLKIQPAKLEDSAVYLCASSQGQGVEKLFFGSGTQLSVL.

V gene TRBV28 combines with J gene TRBJ1-5, with 8 nucleotides matching TRBD1. Looked up from germline, CDR1 is MDHEN and CDR2 is SYDVKM. The CDR3 extends over 16 amino acids. After removal of 5 bases from V and 1 base from J, the junction contained 7 bases not matched to a gene. CDR3 nucleotides: TGTGCCAGCAGTCACATCCAGGGGGCGAGCAATCAGCCCCAGCATTTT. It specifies CASSHIQGASNQPQHF. Full variable domain (remainder filled in from reference TRBV28 and TRBJ1-5): DVKVTQSSRYLVKRTGEKVFLECVQDMDHENMFWYRQDPGLGLRLIYFSYDVKMKEKGDIPEGYSVSREKKERFSLILESASTNQTSMYLCASSHIQGASNQPQHFGDGTRLSIL.

The gene calls are TRBV5-4 and TRBJ2-1, with D tentatively TRBD1 (5 bases). Germline loops: CDR1 SGHNT, CDR2 YYREEE (reference sequence). This CDR3 is built from 14 residues. Trimming stripped 1 base from V and 0 bases from J, with 5 bases between. The CDR3 spells CASSLQGSYNEQFF. Here the CDR3 DNA reads TGTGCCAGCAGCTTGCAGGGCTCCTACAATGAGCAGTTCTTC.

This chain connects TRBV7-9 to TRBJ1-4, with D hard to call. V was shortened by 4 bases and J by 4 bases, with 10 bases between the two germline ends. Germline CDR1 SEHNR, CDR2 FQNEAQ (reference sequence). This CDR3 spans 14 amino acids. CDR3 sequence: CASSYGMDNEKLFF. The CDR3, as DNA: TGTGCCAGCAGCTACGGGATGGATAATGAAAAACTGTTTTTT.